This T cell receptor beta chain was observed in a study of regulatory dendritic cells for organ transplantation. Study at large: Day 6 dendritic cell cultures were stimulated with LPS.

This table comes from immunoSEQ multiplex PCR, and its TCRdb copy is limited to in-frame clones, with some not included. The sample has thousands of clones, 50% to 70% seen once; the top ten hold 20% to 25%. Points from the study as a whole: Memory T cells were less diverse than naive, with memory CD8+ most oligoclonal. Between individuals, the alloreactive memory CD8+ T cell pool differed considerably.

Per the germline V gene, CDR1 is SGHAT and CDR2 is FQDESV (reference sequence). The V segment lost 7 bases and the J segment 4 bases; nucleotides outside the gene matches: 7. This CDR3 is built from 15 residues. Allogeneic regulatory or mature dendritic cells were co-cultured for less than six days with CFSE-labeled sorted T cells at 1:10. FACS sorted CD4+ or CD8+ T cells into CD45RA+ naive and CD45RO+ memory. On this clone: Antigen specificity is unknown.

The J gene is TRBJ2-1, the V gene TRBV11-1; 10 bases map to TRBD2. The receptor's source is a human donor in good health. Source material: memory CD8+ T cells from blood cultured with dendritic cells. Subset reported: CD45RO+ memory T cells. Here the CDR3 reads CASKVSGGVYNEQFF. CDR3 nucleotides: TGTGCCAGCAAGGTCAGCGGGGGGGTGTACAATGAGCAGTTCTTC.